This T cell receptor beta chain derives from a study of shared clonotypes between healthy human individuals. General study points: Researchers sampled only blood; tissue repertoires likely differ.

Germline V gene lookup returns CDR1 SGHNT and CDR2 YYREEE (reference sequence). Losses at the gene ends were 7 bases for V and 0 bases for J; bases not matched to a gene: 5. This CDR3 spans 15 amino acids. Sorted-subset replicate PCRs used about 200 ng of genomic DNA. This amount corresponded to approximately 30,000 T cell genomes. Some clones are missing from TCRdb's copy, which holds only in-frame ones; the method was immunoSEQ multiplex PCR. The sample contains about 2.4 million clones, around nine tenths of which appear only once. A remark on this clone: Its target is not known.

The V call is TRBV5-4, the J call TRBJ2-3; TRBD2 matches at 10 bases. The receptor was isolated from a young man in good health. Sequencing input: naive CD4+ T cells sorted from blood. Subset in this sample: CD45RA+ positively selected. CDR3 amino acids: CASARTSGSTDTQYF. The DNA of the CDR3 is TGTGCCAGCGCGCGGACTAGCGGAAGCACAGATACGCAGTATTTT. Based on the CDR3 plus reference TRBV5-4 and TRBJ2-3, the full variable domain is ETGVTQSPTHLIKTRGQQVTLRCSSQSGHNTVSWYQQALGQGPQFIFQYYREEENGRGNFPPRFSGLQFPNYSSELNVNALELDDSALYLCASARTSGSTDTQYFGPGTRLTVL.